This is a list of T cell receptor beta chains from one sample in a study of blood T cell repertoires in COVID-19. The repertoire was sequenced with immunoSEQ multiplex PCR; TCRdb's copy has only in-frame clones and lacks some. The data hold about 100,000 clones, with less than 95% observed a single time. Sequenced sample: peripheral blood. The receptors originated from a man aged 18-30 years with COVID-19, enrolled during active disease. Each CDR3 is given with its conserved first and last residue. D genes are given only for firm matches. Clone size is shown for a subset of rows, as once, few, many or a class of expanded clone.

clone size	V gene	J gene	D gene	CDR3 protein	CDR3 DNA
.	TRBV6-5	TRBJ2-7	TRBD1	CASSYAGTAYEQYF	TGTGCCAGCAGTTACGCCGGGACAGCGTACGAGCAGTACTTC
.	TRBV13	TRBJ1-1	.	CASSLVKTEAFF	TGTGCCAGCAGCTTAGTAAAAACTGAAGCTTTCTTT
.	TRBV6-5	TRBJ2-7	.	CASSPVWGNEQYF	TGTGCCAGCAGCCCGGTGTGGGGCAACGAGCAGTACTTC
once	TRBV5-4	TRBJ2-3	.	CASSQGGASTDTQYF	TGTGCCAGCAGCCAAGGTGGGGCTAGCACAGATACGCAGTATTTT
.	TRBV28	TRBJ2-7	.	CASSLLAQLGPYEQYF	TGTGCCAGCAGTTTATTAGCGCAGTTAGGTCCCTACGAGCAGTACTTC
.	TRBV20-1	TRBJ2-7	TRBD2	CSASRTSGSYEQYF	TGCAGTGCTAGTAGGACTAGCGGGAGCTACGAGCAGTACTTC
few	TRBV13	TRBJ2-2	.	CASSLGRNTGELFF	TGTGCCAGCAGCTTAGGCAGAAACACCGGGGAGCTGTTTTTT
.	TRBV9	TRBJ2-1	TRBD2	CASSVYPGTSGRFEQFF	TGTGCCAGCAGCGTATATCCCGGGACTAGCGGGAGGTTTGAGCAGTTCTTC
.	TRBV3-1/TRBV3-2	TRBJ2-1	TRBD2	CASSYRLPGEGLRNEQFF	TGTGCCAGCAGCTACCGACTCCCTGGGGAGGGGCTAAGGAATGAGCAGTTCTTC
.	TRBV4-1	TRBJ2-5	.	CASSQNPGLSGETQYF	TGCGCCAGCAGCCAGAACCCAGGGCTGAGTGGAGAGACCCAGTACTTC
.	TRBV7-2	TRBJ2-2	.	CASSLVGGNTGELFF	TGTGCCAGCAGCCTAGTAGGGGGTAACACCGGGGAGCTGTTTTTT
.	TRBV11-2	TRBJ2-1	.	CASSLDRLVNEQFF	TGTGCCAGCAGCTTAGATCGCCTAGTGAATGAGCAGTTCTTC
.	TRBV10-3	TRBJ2-7	TRBD1	CAISGTAIHSSYEQYF	TGTGCCATCAGCGGGACAGCAATCCATAGCTCCTACGAGCAGTACTTC
once	TRBV19	TRBJ2-1	TRBD2	CASSIYFGGKTYNEQFF	TGTGCCAGTAGTATATATTTCGGGGGGAAAACTTACAATGAGCAGTTCTTC
.	TRBV28	TRBJ2-7	TRBD2	CASSLGGEQYF	TGTGCCAGCAGCCTGGGGGGGGAGCAGTACTTC
.	TRBV6-2/TRBV6-3	TRBJ2-7	.	CASSYVPGSLLWEQYF	TGTGCCAGCAGTTACGTTCCCGGGAGCCTTCTCTGGGAGCAGTACTTC
.	TRBV28	TRBJ2-4	.	CASSFEGDIQYF	TGTGCCAGCAGTTTCGAGGGAGACATTCAGTACTTC
.	TRBV4-1	TRBJ2-7	TRBD2	CASSQVRTSGPFRGEQYF	TGCGCCAGCAGCCAAGTGAGGACTAGCGGACCATTCAGGGGCGAGCAGTACTTC
.	TRBV28	TRBJ1-1	.	CASSFSGLNTEAFF	TGTGCCAGCAGTTTTTCAGGCTTGAACACTGAAGCTTTCTTT
few	TRBV29-1	TRBJ2-1	TRBD2	CSVETLGGSGRALKNEQFF	TGCAGCGTTGAGACCCTCGGGGGTAGCGGGAGGGCCTTGAAGAATGAGCAGTTCTTC
.	TRBV6-5	TRBJ1-2	TRBD1	CASSWTGDYGYTF	TGTGCCAGCAGCTGGACAGGGGACTATGGCTACACCTTC
.	TRBV27	TRBJ1-2	TRBD1	CASSLEGQGVPNGYTF	TGTGCCAGCAGTTTAGAGGGGCAGGGGGTTCCCAACGGCTACACCTTC
.	TRBV10-3	TRBJ2-1	.	CAIRGWDTADEQFF	TGTGCCATCAGAGGGTGGGACACCGCGGATGAGCAGTTCTTC
.	TRBV15	TRBJ2-7	.	CATSRASTYEQYF	TGTGCCACCAGCAGAGCTAGCACCTACGAGCAGTACTTC
.	TRBV29-1	TRBJ1-2	TRBD1	CSVGEGADYGYTF	TGCAGCGTGGGAGAGGGGGCAGACTATGGCTACACCTTC
.	TRBV10-3	TRBJ2-7	TRBD1	CASLQGSNYEQYF	TGTGCCAGCCTACAGGGGTCAAACTACGAGCAGTACTTC
once	TRBV10-1	TRBJ2-7	.	CASSESGLDRQYF	TGCGCCAGCAGTGAGTCGGGATTAGACAGGCAGTACTTC
few	TRBV7-9	TRBJ2-3	.	CASSRLQGLTDTQYF	TGTGCCAGCAGCCGACTACAGGGATTAACAGATACGCAGTATTTT
.	TRBV6-5	TRBJ2-7	.	CASSYYAGSSYEQYF	TGTGCCAGCAGTTACTACGCGGGAAGCTCCTACGAGCAGTACTTC
.	TRBV2	TRBJ2-1	TRBD2	CASRGLAGLNEQFF	TGTGCCAGCAGGGGACTAGCGGGATTAAATGAGCAGTTCTTC
.	TRBV27	TRBJ1-1	TRBD1	CASSLTGERTEAFF	TGTGCCAGCAGCCTGACAGGGGAGAGGACTGAAGCTTTCTTT
.	TRBV30	TRBJ2-1	TRBD2	CAWRGTSSDEQFF	TGTGCCTGGAGAGGGACTAGCTCGGATGAGCAGTTCTTC
.	TRBV5-1	TRBJ2-7	TRBD1	CASSLAIGQGPSYEQYF	TGCGCCAGCAGCTTGGCTATAGGACAGGGGCCCTCCTACGAGCAGTACTTC
few	TRBV6-2/TRBV6-3	TRBJ1-5	.	CASSYLVLCREKIDSNQPQHF	TGTGCCAGCAGTTACCTCGTATTGTGCAGGGAAAAAATTGATAGCAATCAGCCCCAGCATTTT
.	TRBV25-1	TRBJ2-6	.	CASSAGLGANVLTF	TGTGCCAGCAGTGCAGGGTTAGGGGCCAACGTCCTGACTTTC
.	TRBV3-1/TRBV3-2	TRBJ1-6	.	CASSALGGNNSPLHF	TGTGCCAGCAGCGCCCTCGGGGGGAATAATTCACCCCTCCACTTT
.	TRBV18	TRBJ2-5	.	CASSPGSGAKETQYF	TGTGCCAGCTCACCTGGGTCAGGGGCCAAAGAGACCCAGTACTTC
.	TRBV3-1/TRBV3-2	TRBJ2-2	TRBD1	CASSQESWTGGVPGELFF	TGTGCCAGCAGCCAAGAGTCCTGGACAGGGGGCGTTCCGGGGGAGCTGTTTTTT
.	TRBV18	TRBJ1-3	.	CASSIQAGTSGSGNTIYF	TGTGCCAGCTCCATCCAGGCGGGCACTAGCGGCTCTGGAAACACCATATATTTT
.	TRBV5-5	TRBJ2-7	TRBD2	CASSLPSGVYEQYF	TGTGCCAGCAGCTTGCCTAGCGGGGTCTACGAGCAGTACTTC
once	TRBV28	TRBJ1-2	.	CAIAGGVEYGYTF	TGTGCCATTGCGGGGGGGGTGGAGTATGGCTACACCTTC
.	TRBV18	TRBJ2-7	TRBD1	CASSPFGQGNYEQYF	TGTGCCAGCTCACCATTTGGACAGGGCAACTACGAGCAGTACTTC
.	TRBV12-3/TRBV12-4	TRBJ2-1	TRBD2	CASSLLQREGQFF	TGTGCCAGCAGTTTGCTGCAACGGGAGGGGCAGTTCTTC
.	TRBV28	TRBJ1-5	.	CASSLWDKGHSNQPQHF	TGTGCCAGCAGTTTATGGGACAAGGGCCATAGCAATCAGCCCCAGCATTTT
.	TRBV27	TRBJ2-4	.	CASRAGTAERLAKNIQYF	TGTGCCAGCAGGGCGGGGACGGCTGAACGATTAGCCAAAAACATTCAGTACTTC
.	TRBV24-1	TRBJ2-7	.	CATSDLQGEQYF	TGTGCCACCAGTGATTTGCAGGGGGAGCAGTACTTC
.	TRBV9	TRBJ2-1	.	CASSLPLGAVDNEQFF	TGTGCCAGCAGCTTGCCTTTGGGGGCAGTCGACAATGAGCAGTTCTTC
.	TRBV30	TRBJ2-1	.	CAWRSGYSYNEQFF	TGTGCCTGGAGAAGCGGTTACTCCTACAATGAGCAGTTCTTC
.	TRBV6-2/TRBV6-3	TRBJ1-2	.	CASSPDTFGYTF	TGTGCCAGCAGTCCAGATACGTTTGGCTACACCTTC